This entry describes one T cell receptor (beta chain). The antigen is unknown. CDR1 and CDR2 (germline): MRHNA, SNTAGT. Losses at the gene ends were 4 bases for V and 6 bases for J; bases not matched to a gene: 2. The length of the CDR3 is 13 residues. These data come from a study of T cell responses to AZD1222 COVID-19 vaccine. Study background: Second doses at about 4 or about 12 weeks were pooled. Study observations and caveats: Vaccine-associated CD4 TCRs spanned spike, dominant at 160-218 and 743-854. Baseline testing showed seropositivity in only a handful of AZD1222 recipients. Nearly half of spike-specific TCRs reportedly target variant regions that are unmutated in the B.1.351 and B.1.1.7 variants.

Measured with immunoSEQ multiplex PCR; TCRdb has only the in-frame clones, and not every one. This repertoire shows about 120,000 clones, just over 90% found once; its top ten account for around 7.8%. This clonotype originated in an adult in good health. The V call is TRBV6-4, the J call TRBJ1-5; 8 nucleotides line up with TRBD1. The sequences come from peripheral blood, collected on day 0 of AZD1222 vaccination. The CDR3 sequence is CASSVGQGQPQHF. DNA of the CDR3: TGTGCCAGCAGTGTCGGACAGGGTCAGCCCCAGCATTTT.